These T cell receptor beta chains were read from a single sample in a study of vaccination effects on CD4 cells after COVID-19. No antigen is known for these receptors. Produced via immunoSEQ multiplex PCR; TCRdb's table is partial and in-frame only. The profile shows 70,000 to 75,000 clones, around 77% of them singletons. The sample here was CD4+ T cells from PBMCs cultured without peptide, taken before COVID-19 vaccination. Receptors originate from a human donor who received a COVID-19 vaccine. Both conserved end residues are part of each CDR3. D genes are given only for firm matches. Clone size, where shown, is once, few, many, or a class for clones that have expanded.

d_gene	v_gene	abundance	j_gene	CDR3aa	CDR3nt
.	TRBV7-8	.	TRBJ2-3	CASSLAGSDTQYF	TGTGCCAGCAGCTTAGCGGGGTCAGATACGCAGTATTTT
TRBD1	TRBV5-1	.	TRBJ2-5	CASSFGQGVVETQYF	TGCGCCAGCAGCTTCGGACAGGGCGTCGTGGAGACCCAGTACTTC
TRBD1	TRBV4-1	.	TRBJ1-2	CASSQVLQGAPNYGYTF	TGCGCCAGCAGCCAAGTTCTCCAGGGGGCCCCTAACTATGGCTACACCTTC
TRBD1	TRBV29-1	once	TRBJ1-1	CSTGQGATNTEAFF	TGCAGCACGGGACAGGGGGCCACGAACACTGAAGCTTTCTTT
.	TRBV7-3	.	TRBJ2-2	CASSLKGSTGELFF	TGTGCCAGCAGCTTAAAAGGGTCCACCGGGGAGCTGTTTTTT
TRBD2	TRBV4-2	few	TRBJ2-5	CASSQDLQRGNGETQYF	TGTGCCAGCAGCCAAGATCTCCAGCGGGGGAATGGAGAGACCCAGTACTTC
.	TRBV18	few	TRBJ1-4	CASSPGGEREKLFF	TGTGCCAGCTCACCTGGGGGCGAGCGAGAAAAACTGTTTTTT
.	TRBV6-4	.	TRBJ2-1	CASSDSIFSYNEQFF	TGTGCCAGCAGTGACTCGATCTTCTCCTACAATGAGCAGTTCTTC
.	TRBV18	.	TRBJ2-3	CASSPITMGDTQYF	TGTGCCAGCTCACCGATCACTATGGGGGATACGCAGTATTTT
.	TRBV3-1/TRBV3-2	.	TRBJ2-3	CASSSHRGSPQYF	TGTGCCAGCAGCTCGCATAGGGGGTCCCCGCAGTATTTT
.	TRBV6-1	.	TRBJ2-2	CASSGISWGAGTGELFF	TGTGCCAGCAGTGGTATATCGTGGGGCGCCGGCACCGGGGAGCTGTTTTTT
TRBD1	TRBV4-2	.	TRBJ2-5	CASSQDGTALETQYF	TGTGCCAGCAGCCAAGACGGGACAGCCTTAGAGACCCAGTACTTC
.	TRBV28	.	TRBJ1-5	CASSLLSSNQPQHF	TGTGCCAGCAGTTTACTCAGTAGCAATCAGCCCCAGCATTTT
TRBD1	TRBV7-8	.	TRBJ1-6	CASSSRDRESYSPLHF	TGTGCCAGCAGCAGCCGGGACAGGGAATCGTATTCACCCCTCCACTTT
.	TRBV5-1	.	TRBJ2-3	CASSLDRADTQYF	TGCGCCAGCAGCTTGGACAGGGCAGATACGCAGTATTTT
TRBD1	TRBV12-3/TRBV12-4	.	TRBJ1-4	CASSYLSGQGLFF	TGTGCCAGCAGCTACCTCTCAGGACAGGGCCTGTTTTTT
TRBD2	TRBV12-5	.	TRBJ2-3	CASGRGGLAGGDTQYF	TGTGCTAGTGGTCGCGGCGGACTAGCGGGAGGAGATACGCAGTATTTT
TRBD1	TRBV2	few	TRBJ1-5	CASKGRQGDQPQHF	TGTGCCAGCAAAGGGAGACAGGGGGATCAGCCCCAGCATTTT
.	TRBV18	.	TRBJ2-3	CASSPLRSTDTQYF	TGTGCCAGCTCACCACTTAGGAGCACAGATACGCAGTATTTT
TRBD2	TRBV24-1	.	TRBJ2-3	CATSDSTSGGTTDTQYF	TGTGCCACCAGTGATTCGACTAGCGGGGGGACCACAGATACGCAGTATTTT
.	TRBV12-3/TRBV12-4	.	TRBJ2-2	CASRVTGTGELFF	TGTGCCAGCAGAGTAACGGGTACCGGGGAGCTGTTTTTT
TRBD1	TRBV11-2	.	TRBJ2-5	CASSVTGVETQYF	TGTGCCAGCAGCGTAACAGGGGTGGAGACCCAGTACTTC
TRBD2	TRBV6-2/TRBV6-3	once	TRBJ2-1	CASSYPSARGGRYNEQFF	TGTGCCAGCAGTTACCCTTCCGCTCGGGGGGGCCGCTACAATGAGCAGTTCTTC
.	TRBV4-1	.	TRBJ1-1	CASSQARLANTEAFF	TGCGCCAGCAGCCAAGCTCGGCTCGCGAACACTGAAGCTTTCTTT
.	TRBV6-5	once	TRBJ1-5	CASGEGLYSNQPQHF	TGTGCCAGCGGGGAGGGTCTATATAGCAATCAGCCCCAGCATTTT
TRBD1	TRBV18	.	TRBJ1-6	CASSPYSGGDSPLHF	TGTGCCAGCTCACCGTACTCAGGGGGCGATTCACCCCTCCACTTT
.	TRBV6-6	once	TRBJ1-5	CASSYSGGRGQPQHF	TGTGCCAGCAGTTACTCAGGGGGGCGAGGCCAGCCCCAGCATTTT
TRBD2	TRBV3-1/TRBV3-2	.	TRBJ2-1	CASRSGGVSNEQFF	TGTGCCAGCAGAAGCGGGGGGGTATCCAATGAGCAGTTCTTC
.	TRBV30	few	TRBJ1-5	CAWSVTGIGQPQHF	TGTGCCTGGAGTGTAACAGGCATCGGTCAGCCCCAGCATTTT
TRBD2	TRBV6-5	once	TRBJ2-5	CASTTGGQYQETQYF	TGTGCCAGCACAACGGGGGGGCAGTACCAAGAGACCCAGTACTTC
.	TRBV2	.	TRBJ1-5	CASSEWRRSQPQHF	TGTGCCAGCAGTGAATGGCGGCGTAGTCAGCCCCAGCATTTT
.	TRBV5-1	.	TRBJ2-3	CASSWENRDRYTQYF	TGCGCCAGCAGCTGGGAGAACCGGGACCGCTATACGCAGTATTTT
.	TRBV7-3	.	TRBJ1-2	CASSLQGYYGYTF	TGTGCCAGCAGCTTACAGGGGTACTATGGCTACACCTTC
.	TRBV7-9	.	TRBJ2-4	CASSLGQGAIQYF	TGTGCCAGCAGCCTTGGGCAGGGTGCCATTCAGTACTTC
TRBD2	TRBV6-5	.	TRBJ2-1	CASSYNPGGYNEQFF	TGTGCCAGCAGTTATAACCCGGGGGGTTACAATGAGCAGTTCTTC
.	TRBV30	.	TRBJ2-1	CAWSTGYYNEQFF	TGTGCCTGGAGTACCGGGTACTACAATGAGCAGTTCTTC
.	TRBV25-1	.	TRBJ2-2	CASSGGQPTGELFF	TGTGCCAGCAGCGGGGGACAGCCCACCGGGGAGCTGTTTTTT
.	TRBV2	.	TRBJ2-1	CASSERGTFYNEQFF	TGTGCCAGCAGTGAAAGGGGGACTTTCTACAATGAGCAGTTCTTC
TRBD1	TRBV6-4	few	TRBJ2-1	CASPGDRSYNEQFF	TGTGCCAGCCCTGGGGACAGGTCCTACAATGAGCAGTTCTTC
TRBD1	TRBV5-1	few	TRBJ2-2	CASSLARLTGGTGELFF	TGCGCCAGCAGCTTGGCCCGGTTGACAGGGGGGACCGGGGAGCTGTTTTTT